The TCR beta chain under discussion was sequenced for a study of blood T cell repertoires in COVID-19. Study details: The United States, Italy and Spain provided the acute and convalescent COVID-19 samples. In each case, the material was cDNA or gDNA derived from T cells, B-cell-depleted T cells, or PBMCs.

This CDR3 spans 15 amino acids. CDR1 is GTSNPN, CDR2 SVGIG, per germline (reference sequence). Under the authors' procedure: Reference gene primer amplification yielded estimated nucleated cell counts. The protocol was immunoSEQ multiplex PCR, while the TCRdb copy is restricted to in-frame clones and leaves out a portion. V, J and clone size were drawn from that table, and D and trimming were deduced from the DNA. The repertoire holds about 12,000 clones, around nine tenths seen once, with 28% in the top ten. V is TRBV30 and J is TRBJ1-6, with TRBD1 matching over 10 bases. The sequenced material came from peripheral blood. The receptor was isolated from a woman in her sixties or seventies with active COVID-19. The CDR3 protein is CARSPGQGYNSPLHF. Written as DNA, the CDR3 is TGTGCTCGGAGCCCGGGACAGGGGTACAATTCACCCCTCCACTTT.